The 6 T cell receptor beta chains given below trace back to one sample, sequenced in a study of blood T cell repertoires in COVID-19. Produced via immunoSEQ multiplex PCR; TCRdb's table is partial and in-frame only. The sample carries a few hundred thousand clones, over 75% recorded once. The sample taken for sequencing was PBMCs or T cells enriched from blood (not recorded which). The receptors were gathered from a man aged 18 to 29 who had recovered from COVID-19.

The chain combines TRBV21-1 with TRBJ2-6; TRBD1 is the table's D call, not checked against the DNA. TRBV21-1 represents a pseudogene. This CDR3 has 19 amino acids. Written as DNA, the CDR3 is TGTGCCAGCAGCAAAGGTGAACAGGGGAAGAGCTCTGGGGCCAACGTCCTGACTTTC. This gives the protein CASSKGEQGKSSGANVLTF.

The V and J genes are TRBV10-3 and TRBJ1-4, with 7 nucleotides matching TRBD1. The V and J ends lost 3 bases and 8 bases, in that order; junction bases with no gene match: 6. The germline CDR1 and CDR2 sequences are ENHRY and SYGVKD. The CDR3 totals 14 residues. The CDR3 DNA reads TGTGCCATCAGTGACGGCAGGGGGTCCGAAAAACTGTTTTTT. It specifies CAISDGRGSEKLFF.

This sequence joins TRBV24-1 and TRBJ2-1, with 10 positions matching TRBD1. The CDR3 consists of 15 residues. J was trimmed by 5 bases and V by 4 bases; bases with no gene match: 4. CDR1 is KGHDR and CDR2 is SFDVKD in the germline V gene. CDR3 sequence reads: CATSDTGTGDNEQFF. Here the CDR3 DNA reads TGTGCCACCAGTGACACCGGGACAGGGGACAATGAGCAGTTCTTC.

The rearrangement uses TRBV28 and TRBJ1-1, with a tentative D call TRBD1 (6 bases). Germline lookup yields CDR1 MDHEN and CDR2 SYDVKM. V lost 3 bases and J lost 11, with 16 bases in between. The CDR3 is 13 residues long. The DNA of the CDR3 is TGTGCCAGCAGTTTGAGCCGGGACACACTGGCTTTCTTT. This encodes CASSLSRDTLAFF. Variable domain in full (rest from reference TRBV28 and TRBJ1-1): DVKVTQSSRYLVKRTGEKVFLECVQDMDHENMFWYRQDPGLGLRLIYFSYDVKMKEKGDIPEGYSVSREKKERFSLILESASTNQTSMYLCASSLSRDTLAFFGQGTRLTVV.

The chain uses TRBV2 and TRBJ2-1; 12 nucleotides match TRBD1. Germline V lookup: CDR1 SNHLY, CDR2 FYNNEI. With V trimmed by 3 bases and J by 7 bases, 4 bases remained unmatched. The CDR3 loop spans 15 amino acids. The CDR3 sequence is CASSDWDRGRNEQFF. In nucleotides, the CDR3 is TGTGCCAGCAGTGATTGGGACAGGGGGCGGAATGAGCAGTTCTTC.

This clone occurred once. The chain joins TRBV9 to TRBJ2-3, with 9 nucleotides matching TRBD2. The CDR3 extends over 15 amino acids. V was pared by 4 bases and J by 4 bases, with 7 bases of the junction left unmatched. Germline V gene lookup returns CDR1 SGDLS and CDR2 YYNGEE. CDR3 amino acids: CASSYSGSASDTQYF. Here the CDR3 DNA reads TGTGCCAGCAGCTATAGCGGGAGCGCCTCAGATACGCAGTATTTT.